This TCR beta chain was sequenced in a study of blood T cell repertoires in COVID-19. On the study more broadly: Italy, Spain and the United States were the sources of the convalescent and acute COVID-19 samples.

Source study methods: From reference gene primer amplification, estimates of nucleated cell counts were derived. Here immunoSEQ multiplex PCR was the method, and the copy in TCRdb shows in-frame clones only, minus some. The DNA gave D and trimming, while V, J and clone size come from that table. The sample has more than 300,000 clones, 91% seen once. V lost 3 bases, J lost 4 bases, and 6 bases stayed unmatched. Germline CDR1 and CDR2: SNHLY and FYNNEI. This CDR3 spans 15 amino acids. The specimen was peripheral blood. The chain carries TRBV2 and TRBJ2-1; 7 nucleotides line up with TRBD2. This receptor was obtained from a woman younger than 35 who had recovered from COVID-19. Written as DNA, the CDR3 is TGTGCCAGCAGTGATGCGGGAGTTTTATACAATGAGCAGTTCTTC. Translation gives CASSDAGVLYNEQFF.